Listed below are T cell receptor beta chains from one sample, sequenced in a study of cytomegalovirus exposure and HLA in healthy donors. The method was immunoSEQ multiplex PCR; TCRdb's version includes in-frame clones alone and lacks a portion of them. This table has approximately 260,000 clones, about nine tenths appearing once. Sequenced sample: PBMCs. Receptor source: a girl aged 2 to 9 in good health and CMV-seronegative. Each CDR3 is given with its conserved first and last residue. The D gene is left open where the match is weak. Not all rows give a size; the values are once, few, many and, for expanded clones, a class.

D: TRBD1
V: TRBV27
size: -
J: TRBJ1-4
CDR3: CASSPSTGIIEKLFF
DNA: TGTGCCAGCAGTCCATCGACAGGGATTATTGAAAAACTGTTTTTT

D: -
V: TRBV13
size: few
J: TRBJ1-4
CDR3: CASSFGDTNEKLFF
DNA: TGTGCCAGCAGCTTTGGAGATACTAATGAAAAACTGTTTTTT

D: -
V: TRBV15
size: -
J: TRBJ1-1
CDR3: CATSRDNGRMNTEAFF
DNA: TGTGCCACCAGCAGAGATAACGGCAGGATGAACACTGAAGCTTTCTTT

D: -
V: TRBV7-2
size: -
J: TRBJ2-1
CDR3: CASSFTGGGSYNEQFF
DNA: TGTGCCAGCAGCTTTACAGGGGGGGGCTCCTACAATGAGCAGTTCTTC

D: TRBD1
V: TRBV5-6
size: once
J: TRBJ2-5
CDR3: CASSQRDRGGTQYF
DNA: TGTGCCAGCAGCCAACGGGACAGGGGAGGGACCCAGTACTTC

D: -
V: TRBV21-1
size: -
J: TRBJ1-1
CDR3: CASSKVPGRHTEAFF
DNA: TGTGCCAGCAGCAAAGTCCCAGGGCGGCACACTGAAGCTTTCTTT

D: -
V: TRBV27
size: -
J: TRBJ1-5
CDR3: CASRAEGFQPQHF
DNA: TGTGCCAGCAGAGCCGAGGGATTTCAGCCCCAGCATTTT

D: TRBD1
V: TRBV9
size: -
J: TRBJ1-4
CDR3: CASSVAATGQWGEKLFF
DNA: TGTGCCAGCAGCGTAGCGGCGACGGGACAGTGGGGTGAAAAACTGTTTTTT

D: TRBD2
V: TRBV30
size: -
J: TRBJ2-7
CDR3: CAWGEADYGTSGSYEQYF
DNA: TGTGCCTGGGGGGAGGCGGATTACGGGACTAGCGGGAGCTACGAGCAGTACTTC

D: TRBD1
V: TRBV18
size: -
J: TRBJ2-6
CDR3: CASSRYRGTTLSGANVLTF
DNA: TGTGCCAGCTCACGATACAGGGGGACAACTCTCTCTGGGGCCAACGTCCTGACTTTC

D: TRBD2
V: TRBV9
size: -
J: TRBJ2-5
CDR3: CASSASPGLAGEGETQYF
DNA: TGTGCCAGCAGCGCATCTCCGGGACTAGCGGGGGAGGGAGAGACCCAGTACTTC

D: TRBD2
V: TRBV5-1
size: -
J: TRBJ2-1
CDR3: CASSLWSGLAGRNEQFF
DNA: TGCGCCAGCAGCTTGTGGTCCGGGCTAGCGGGCCGCAATGAGCAGTTCTTC

D: TRBD1
V: TRBV7-2
size: -
J: TRBJ1-2
CDR3: CASSLVGGQGAGGYTF
DNA: TGTGCCAGCAGCTTAGTCGGAGGGCAGGGGGCAGGTGGCTACACCTTC

D: TRBD1
V: TRBV5-1
size: -
J: TRBJ1-1
CDR3: CASSGDRLDTEAFF
DNA: TGCGCCAGCAGCGGGGACAGGCTTGACACTGAAGCTTTCTTT

D: TRBD2
V: TRBV29-1
size: -
J: TRBJ2-3
CDR3: CSVRSGGADTQYF
DNA: TGCAGCGTTCGTAGCGGGGGGGCAGATACGCAGTATTTT

D: TRBD1
V: TRBV9
size: -
J: TRBJ1-1
CDR3: CASSVEPSGQGNTEAFF
DNA: TGTGCCAGCAGCGTAGAGCCGTCGGGACAGGGGAACACTGAAGCTTTCTTT

D: -
V: TRBV11-2
size: -
J: TRBJ1-4
CDR3: CASSLATGEKLFF
DNA: TGTGCCAGCAGCTTAGCCACAGGGGAAAAACTGTTTTTT

D: TRBD1
V: TRBV7-8
size: once
J: TRBJ1-5
CDR3: CASSLISPGGDQPQHF
DNA: TGTGCCAGCAGCTTAATTTCCCCAGGGGGCGACCAGCCCCAGCATTTT

D: TRBD2
V: TRBV15
size: once
J: TRBJ2-1
CDR3: CATSRDQSGGAINEQFF
DNA: TGTGCCACCAGCAGAGATCAGAGCGGGGGGGCTATAAATGAGCAGTTCTTC

D: TRBD1
V: TRBV6-1
size: -
J: TRBJ1-1
CDR3: CASSETGANTEAFF
DNA: TGTGCCAGCAGTGAAACAGGGGCGAACACTGAAGCTTTCTTT

D: TRBD2
V: TRBV7-8
size: -
J: TRBJ2-5
CDR3: CASSSRRGGGETQYF
DNA: TGTGCCAGCAGTAGCCGCCGGGGGGGCGGTGAGACCCAGTACTTC

D: TRBD1
V: TRBV19
size: -
J: TRBJ1-1
CDR3: CASSMTGGANTEAFF
DNA: TGTGCCAGTAGTATGACAGGGGGCGCGAACACTGAAGCTTTCTTT

D: -
V: TRBV19
size: -
J: TRBJ1-1
CDR3: CASSMAGMNTEAFF
DNA: TGTGCCAGTAGTATGGCAGGGATGAACACTGAAGCTTTCTTT

D: TRBD2
V: TRBV7-2
size: once
J: TRBJ2-3
CDR3: CASLWGGRGGTDTQYF
DNA: TGTGCCAGCCTTTGGGGGGGAAGGGGAGGCACAGATACGCAGTATTTT

D: -
V: TRBV9
size: -
J: TRBJ1-6
CDR3: CASSVGGGNSPLHF
DNA: TGTGCCAGCAGCGTAGGTGGGGGCAATTCACCCCTCCACTTT

D: -
V: TRBV19
size: -
J: TRBJ2-3
CDR3: CASSQRGTDTQYF
DNA: TGTGCCAGTAGCCAACGGGGCACAGATACGCAGTATTTT